Presented here are 7 T cell receptor beta chains from one specimen sequenced in a study of breast tumors, draining lymph nodes, adjacent tissues (dated by TCRdb to the mid-2010s). Library creation used multiplex PCR. Sequencer: Illumina HiSeq 2000. The public reads were run again by TCRdb, first through fastp at Q25 and then through MiXCR, and only productive beta chains were kept. Rows with a matching CDR3 protein are joined into one entry that keeps the most common DNA and genes. A total of approximately 170,000 distinct CDR3 sequences appear in this sample, approximately 30% of them only once. The top ten hold around 4.5% of the sample. The lymph node samples were taken from the axillary draining lymph nodes of breast cancer patients. The sequencing input was axillary lymph node tissue. Receptors originate from a female donor with breast cancer. Some clones in this sample may be carry-over from other donors' samples.

In this sample, this clonotype turned up many times. The chain combines TRBV7-2 with TRBJ1-6, with D unresolved. Trimming removed 5 bases from V and 6 bases from J, with 2 bases in between. CDR3 size: 11 residues. The germline CDR1 and CDR2 sequences are SGHTA and FQGNSA. CDR3 sequence reads: CASSLNSPLHF. In DNA, the CDR3 is TGTGCCAGCAGCCTTAATTCACCCCTCCACTTT.

Concerning this clonotype itself: A much larger clone is a single base away; this may be a read error. The chain recombines TRBV5-6 with TRBJ2-3, with D perhaps TRBD1 (5 bases). The DNA end favors TRBJ1-5, so the J call may be wrong. The germline V gene encodes CDR1 SGHDT and CDR2 YYEEEE. The CDR3 contains 17 residues. DNA of the CDR3: TGTGCCAGCAGCTTCCTGGGGCTAGCGGGAAGCACAGATACGCAGCATTTT. This translates into CASSFLGLAGSTDTQHF.

Comment on this clonotype: A much larger clone lies one base from this, so it may be a read error. The V and J genes are TRBV4-2 and TRBJ2-1; 11 nucleotides align to TRBD2. The CDR3 is 17 amino acids. Germline CDR1 LGHNA, CDR2 YNFKEQ. The DNA of the CDR3 is TGTGCCAGCAGCCAAGATTGGAGGACTAGCGGGTACAATGGGCAGTTCTTC. Its translation is CASSQDWRTSGYNGQFF.

V gene TRBV29-1 combines with J gene TRBJ2-7, with 8 bases that match TRBD2. With V trimmed by 4 bases and J by 2 bases, 4 bases remained unmatched. The CDR3 runs 13 residues. Germline lookup yields CDR1 SQVTM and CDR2 ANQGSEA. The CDR3 nucleotides read TGCAGCGTTGTGAGCGGGAGCCCCTACGAGCAGTACTTC. Protein sequence: CSVVSGSPYEQYF.

About this clonotype itself: This clone may be a read error of a much larger clone one base away. The rearrangement links TRBV7-3 to TRBJ2-3; 9 nucleotides line up with TRBD1. The CDR3 covers 15 residues. V was pared by 4 bases and J by 6 bases, with 8 bases of the junction left unmatched. CDR1 and CDR2 from the germline V gene are SGHTA and FQGTGA. The CDR3 DNA reads TGTGCCAGCAGCTCCCGGGACAGGGTTCCGGATACGCAGTATTTT. It is translated as CASSSRDRVPDTQYF. The full variable domain, completed using reference TRBV7-3 and TRBJ2-3, is GAGVSQTPSNKVTEKGKYVELRCDPISGHTALYWYRQSLGQGPEFLIYFQGTGAADDSGLPNDRFFAVRPEGSVSTLKIQRTERGDSAVYLCASSSRDRVPDTQYFGPGTRLTVL.

Many counts were recorded for this clonotype. The chain carries TRBV5-1 and TRBJ2-3; 7 bases are a match to TRBD2. The CDR3 loop spans 14 amino acids. Trimming at V came to 4 bases and at J to 4 bases, leaving 6 bases not matched to a gene. Germline CDR1 and CDR2: SGHRS and YFSETQ. CDR3 amino acids: CASSAGDGADTQYF. The CDR3 nucleotides are TGCGCCAGCAGCGCGGGAGACGGGGCAGATACGCAGTATTTT.

This chain's CDR3 is CASSSNRGDGYTF. The CDR3 nucleotides read TGTGCCAGCAGTTCAAACAGGGGCGATGGCTACACCTTC. This chain links TRBV7-8 with TRBJ1-2; 7 bases align to TRBD1. This CDR3 is built from 13 residues. In germline, CDR1 is SGHVS, CDR2 FQNEAQ. J gave up 6 bases and V 6 bases, and 7 bases lay outside the gene matches. The full variable domain, with the rest looked up from reference TRBV7-8 and TRBJ1-2, is GAGVSQSPRYKVAKRGQDVALRCDPISGHVSLFWYQQALGQGPEFLTYFQNEAQLDKSGLPSDRFFAERPEGSVSTLKIQRTQQEDSAVYLCASSSNRGDGYTFGSGTRLTVV.